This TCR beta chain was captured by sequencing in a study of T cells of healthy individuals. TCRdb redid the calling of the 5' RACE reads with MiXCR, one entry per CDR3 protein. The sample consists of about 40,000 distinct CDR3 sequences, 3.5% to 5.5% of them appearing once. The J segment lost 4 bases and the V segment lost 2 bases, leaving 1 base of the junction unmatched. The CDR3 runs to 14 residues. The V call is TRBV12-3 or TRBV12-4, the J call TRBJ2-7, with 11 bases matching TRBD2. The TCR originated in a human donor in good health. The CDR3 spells CASSLRTSGYEQYF. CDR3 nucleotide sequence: TGTGCCAGCAGTTTACGGACTAGCGGGTACGAGCAGTACTTC.